The source of this T cell receptor (beta chain) is a study of blood T cell repertoires in COVID-19. Participants reported their clinical history, and cohort assignment relied on those reports. From germline, CDR1 is MNHEY and CDR2 SVGEGT. The CDR3 spans 12 residues. Trimming stripped 2 bases from V and 10 bases from J, with 9 bases between. Repertoires were generated with immunoSEQ multiplex PCR, while TCRdb's copy carries only in-frame clones and drops some. The sample lists 430,000 or so clones; roughly 88% were seen once. Sequenced: PBMCs or T cells enriched from blood (not recorded which). The chain combines TRBV6-2 or TRBV6-3 with TRBJ2-1, with D tentatively TRBD2 (6 bases). The source of this sequence is a middle-aged woman who had recovered from COVID-19. The CDR3 DNA sequence: TGTGCCAGCAGTTACGGGGACTGGGAGCAGTTCTTC. It translates to CASSYGDWEQFF.